This T cell receptor beta chain was recovered during a study of somatic mutations in cytotoxic T cells in rheumatoid arthritis. Libraries were prepared by immunoSEQ multiplex PCR; TCRdb keeps only in-frame clonotypes and omits some of them. The top ten clones hold 25% to 30% of a sample with 13,000 or so clones, roughly 70% of them seen once. Sequenced material: CD8+ T cells sorted from blood. The TCR sequence derives from an adult with rheumatoid arthritis.

As DNA, the CDR3 is TGCGCCAGCAGCCGATACGGGGGGGAAGCAGATACGCAGTATTTT. Residues: CASSRYGGEADTQYF. The chain employs TRBV4-1 and TRBJ2-3; 8 bases line up with TRBD2. Germline-derived CDR1 and CDR2 are MGHRA and YSYEKL. CDR3 length: 15 amino acids. The ends lost 4 bases at V and 4 bases at J; junction bases unmatched: 7.